This T cell receptor (beta chain) was captured in a study of cytomegalovirus exposure and HLA in healthy donors. General study points: In vitro checks showed that three CMV-associated chains really do target CMV antigens. Presence/absence analyses rested on an assumption that sequencing depth was roughly uniform across donors.

Germline assignment: CDR1 SGHTA and CDR2 FQGNSA. The CDR3 length is 13 residues. Deletions cut 5 bases from V and 8 bases from J, with 10 bases between. This clone appeared a few times. Its antigen is as yet unknown. Use of 60 Vbeta and 13 Jbeta primers characterized the PCR. The protocol was immunoSEQ multiplex PCR, while the TCRdb copy is restricted to in-frame clones and leaves out a portion. Of 120,000 to 150,000 clones in the sample, around a tenth are singletons; the top ten hold 1.5% to 2%. Sequencing was performed on PBMCs. The clonotype was recovered from a male donor in good health and CMV-seronegative. This chain joins TRBV7-2 and TRBJ1-6, with unresolved D. Here the CDR3 DNA reads TGTGCCAGCAGCCTAAAACCGGATTCACCCCTCCACTTT. Translation: CASSLKPDSPLHF. Complete variable domain (other parts from reference TRBV7-2 and TRBJ1-6): GAGVSQSPSNKVTEKGKDVELRCDPISGHTALYWYRQSLGQGLEFLIYFQGNSAPDKSGLPSDRFSAERTGGSVSTLTIQRTQQEDSAVYLCASSLKPDSPLHFGNGTRLTVT.